Listed here are 10 T cell receptor beta chains from one sample, sequenced in a study of shared clonotypes between healthy human individuals. Assay: immunoSEQ multiplex PCR; the TCRdb copy retains only in-frame clones and omits some. The sample includes roughly 1 million clones, 70% to 80% seen only once; the top ten take 1.5%. The sample taken for sequencing was memory CD4+ T cells sorted from blood. Subset specified: CD45RA-negative fraction. The receptors come from a man between 18 and 29 years old in good health.

The chain combines TRBV7-8 with TRBJ2-1; D is unresolved. Trimming stripped 2 bases from V and 6 bases from J, with 14 bases between. The CDR3 is made up of 15 amino acids. The germline CDR1 and CDR2 sequences are SGHVS and FQNEAQ. CDR3 loop: CASSLSFAGFNEQFF. The CDR3 coding sequence is TGTGCCAGCAGCTTATCATTCGCCGGTTTCAATGAGCAGTTCTTC.

The V call is TRBV2, the J call TRBJ2-7, with TRBD1 identical over 8 bases. This CDR3 contains 15 residues. In germline, CDR1 is SNHLY, CDR2 FYNNEI. V shed 6 bases and J 2 bases; nucleotides not matched to a gene: 9. The CDR3 loop reads CASSKLTGQAYEQYF. CDR3 DNA: TGTGCCAGCAGCAAGTTGACGGGACAGGCCTACGAGCAGTACTTC.

This chain links TRBV19 with TRBJ2-1, with D possibly being TRBD2 (7 bases). The CDR3 length is 13 residues. V was pared by 4 bases and J by 8 bases, with 12 bases between. CDR1 and CDR2 (germline): LNHDA, SQIVND (reference sequence). CDR3 coding DNA: TGTGCCAGTAGTAGGGGGGGGCAGTATGAGCAGTTCTTC. Residues: CASSRGGQYEQFF.

The rearrangement joins TRBV4-1 to TRBJ2-3; TRBD2 agrees at 7 bases. CDR3 length equals 15 residues. V lost 1 base to trimming and J lost 1 base; unmatched junction nucleotides: 2. The germline CDR1 and CDR2 sequences are MGHRA and YSYEKL. The CDR3 DNA follows: TGCGCCAGCAGCCAAGGGGACTACCGCACAGATACGCAGTATTTT. Amino acids: CASSQGDYRTDTQYF.

In regard to this clone: The same CDR3 also results from other DNA sequences found in this sample. The CDR3 sequence: CASSPGTGNSPLHF. In nucleotides, the CDR3 is TGCGCCAGCAGCCCCGGGACAGGGAATTCACCCCTCCACTTT. V gene TRBV5-1 combines with J gene TRBJ1-6; 9 bases agree with TRBD1. The CDR3 runs 14 residues. Germline V gene lookup returns CDR1 SGHRS and CDR2 YFSETQ. J lost 7 bases, V lost 4 bases, and 3 bases had no gene match.

The chain employs TRBV5-8 and TRBJ1-2, with D possibly TRBD1 on 5 matching bases. Germline V gives CDR1 SGHTS, CDR2 YDEGEE. CDR3 size: 13 residues. Trimming shortened V by 9 bases and J by 1 base, and 13 bases separated the two germline ends. CDR3: CANSQGLNYGYTF. DNA for the CDR3: TGTGCCAATAGTCAGGGCCTTAACTATGGCTACACCTTC.

This clone has a single count. V usage is TRBV2 and J usage is TRBJ2-1; D may be TRBD2 (7 bases). Trimming stripped 3 bases from V and 4 bases from J, with 13 bases between. In germline, CDR1 is SNHLY, CDR2 FYNNEI. The CDR3 contains 15 residues. The CDR3 DNA reads TGTGCCAGCAGTGATGTCCGGGGGGCTTACAATGAGCAGTTCTTC. As protein: CASSDVRGAYNEQFF.

The chain uses TRBV30 and TRBJ2-5; 10 bases fit TRBD1. CDR1 and CDR2 (germline): GTSNPN, SVGIG (reference sequence). The CDR3 spans 15 residues. Trimming removed 3 bases from V and 5 bases from J; junction bases left unmatched: 9. CDR3 DNA sequence: TGTGCCTGGAGCGCTGACAGGGGGCGCCGGGAGACCCAGTACTTC. It is translated as CAWSADRGRRETQYF.

The genes are TRBV2 and TRBJ2-5, with D possibly matching TRBD1 (5 bases). Germline CDR1 reads SNHLY; CDR2 reads FYNNEI. The length of the CDR3 is 13 residues. Trimming pared 4 bases from V and 7 bases from J, leaving 13 bases between. The CDR3 loop reads CASSATDLGTQYF. In nucleotides, the CDR3 is TGTGCCAGCAGTGCGACAGACTTAGGGACCCAGTACTTC.

The chain uses TRBV11-3 and TRBJ1-5; no reliable D call. V was pared by 2 bases and J by 3 bases, with 5 bases between. The germline CDR1 and CDR2 sequences are SGHNT and YENEEA. The CDR3 is 13 residues long. For the CDR3, the DNA is TGTGCCAGCAGCTTACTGTCCAATCAGCCCCAGCATTTT. Its protein product is CASSLLSNQPQHF.